This T cell receptor (beta chain) stems from a study of T cells after yellow fever vaccination. Overall study findings and caveats: A faster peak, day 5 versus 15, was reached by the weaker secondary response. It was a small share of clonotypes that appeared in both CD4 and CD8 compartments. Clones from primary vaccination mostly reappeared after the booster (96% CD4, less than 90% CD8).

This clonotype was recorded a few times. Its antigen is as yet unknown. Universal primer sites and UMIs were introduced during 5'RACE template-switching synthesis of TCR cDNA. TCRdb analysed the 5' RACE reads with MiXCR anew, one entry per CDR3 protein. The data show roughly 70,000 distinct CDR3 sequences, around 7.7% seen once. The sample here was CD8+ T cells sorted from PBMCs, taken on the day of the yellow fever booster vaccination. The source of this sequence is a man aged 30-40 years who received the YFV17D yellow fever vaccine.

The CDR3 sequence is CSASRGSRKGDTQYF. CDR3 coding DNA: TGCAGCGCCTCCCGGGGGTCCAGGAAAGGGGATACGCAGTATTTT. The chain recombines TRBV29-1 with TRBJ2-3; TRBD2 is a possible D gene (6 bases). Trimming pared 7 bases from V and 6 bases from J, leaving 23 bases between. The CDR3 length is 15 residues. Germline V lookup: CDR1 SQVTM, CDR2 ANQGSEA.